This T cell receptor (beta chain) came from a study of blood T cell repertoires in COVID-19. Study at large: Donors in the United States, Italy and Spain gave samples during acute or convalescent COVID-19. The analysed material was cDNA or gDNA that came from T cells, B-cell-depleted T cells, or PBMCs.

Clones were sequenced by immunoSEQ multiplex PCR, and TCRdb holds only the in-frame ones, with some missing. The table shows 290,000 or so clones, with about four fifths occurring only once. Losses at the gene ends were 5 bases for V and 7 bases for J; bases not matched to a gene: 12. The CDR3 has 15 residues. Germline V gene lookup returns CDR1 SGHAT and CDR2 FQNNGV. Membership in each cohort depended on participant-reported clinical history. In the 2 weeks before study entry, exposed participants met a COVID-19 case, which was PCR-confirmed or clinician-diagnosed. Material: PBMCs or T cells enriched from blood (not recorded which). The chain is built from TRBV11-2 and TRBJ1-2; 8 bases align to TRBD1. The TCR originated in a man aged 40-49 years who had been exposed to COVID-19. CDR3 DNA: TGTGCCAGCAGCCCCCGACAGGGGCTGTCATCTGGCTACACCTTC. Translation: CASSPRQGLSSGYTF.